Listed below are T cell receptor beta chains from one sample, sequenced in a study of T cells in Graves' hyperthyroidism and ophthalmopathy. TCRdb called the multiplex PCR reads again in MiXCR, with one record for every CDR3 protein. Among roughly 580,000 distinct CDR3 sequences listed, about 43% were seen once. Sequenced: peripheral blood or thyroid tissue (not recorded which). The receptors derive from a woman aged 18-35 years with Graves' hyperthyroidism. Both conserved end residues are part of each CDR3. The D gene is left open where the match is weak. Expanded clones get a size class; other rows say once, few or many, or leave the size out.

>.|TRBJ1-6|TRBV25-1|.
CASSVTLGGSPLHF
TGTGCCAGCAGCGTCACCCTCGGGGGGTCACCCCTCCACTTT
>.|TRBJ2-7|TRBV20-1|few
CSARGRVYEQYF
TGCAGTGCTAGGGGTCGGGTCTACGAGCAGTACTTC
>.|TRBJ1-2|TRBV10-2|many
CASSDGSAYGYTF
TGCGCCAGCAGTGATGGCAGCGCCTATGGCTACACCTTC
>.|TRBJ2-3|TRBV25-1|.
CASNHGTDTQYF
TGTGCCAGCAATCATGGCACAGATACGCAGTATTTT
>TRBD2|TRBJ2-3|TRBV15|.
CATSTLETSGRRDTQYF
TGTGCCACCAGCACCTTGGAGACTAGCGGGAGGCGAGATACGCAGTATTTT
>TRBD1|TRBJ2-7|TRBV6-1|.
CAGIYDRGNDEQYF
TGTGCCGGCATATACGACAGGGGCAACGACGAGCAGTACTTC
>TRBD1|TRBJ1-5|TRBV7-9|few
CASSPTGGRGQPQHF
TGCGCCAGCAGCCCAACAGGGGGCAGAGGTCAGCCCCAGCATTTT
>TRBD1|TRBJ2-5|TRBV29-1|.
CSILTGEQETQYF
TGCAGCATCCTCACAGGGGAACAAGAGACCCAGTACTTC
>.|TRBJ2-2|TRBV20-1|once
CSAIEGGTGELFF
TGCAGTGCTATCGAGGGGGGCACCGGGGAGCTGTTTTTT
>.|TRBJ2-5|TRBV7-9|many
CASSFARVETQYF
TGTGCCAGCAGCTTCGCGCGTGTGGAGACCCAGTACTTC
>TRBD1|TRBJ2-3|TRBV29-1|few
CSVERTGGTDTQYF
TGCAGCGTTGAACGGACAGGGGGGACAGATACGCAGTATTTT
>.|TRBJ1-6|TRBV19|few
CASSISGRDSPLHF
TGTGCCAGTAGTATTTCAGGGAGAGATTCACCCCTCCACTTT
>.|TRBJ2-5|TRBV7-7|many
CASSREDSPQETQYF
TGTGCTAGCAGCAGAGAGGACAGCCCTCAAGAGACCCAGTACTTC
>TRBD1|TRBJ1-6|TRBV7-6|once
CASTLNRGRVSPLHF
TGTGCCAGCACGCTTAACAGGGGCAGGGTCTCACCCCTCCACTTT
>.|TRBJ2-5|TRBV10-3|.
CAISELGTSTQYF
TGTGCCATCAGTGAGTTGGGGACTTCGACCCAGTACTTC
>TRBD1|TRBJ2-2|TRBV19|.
CASSISGQGAGGELFF
TGTGCCAGTAGTATATCGGGACAGGGGGCAGGCGGGGAGCTGTTTTTT
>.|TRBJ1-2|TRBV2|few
CASFQTGRVYGYTF
TGTGCCAGCTTTCAAACCGGCAGGGTCTATGGCTACACCTTC
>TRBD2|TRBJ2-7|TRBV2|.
CASRRRGRAYWYEQYF
TGTGCCAGCAGGCGCCGCGGGAGGGCTTATTGGTACGAGCAGTACTTC
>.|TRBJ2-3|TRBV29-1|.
CSVVEGTDTQYF
TGCAGCGTTGTTGAGGGGACAGATACGCAGTATTTT
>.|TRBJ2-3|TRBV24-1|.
CATSDSQSCTDTQYF
TGTGCCACCAGTGATTCACAGAGCTGCACAGATACGCAGTATTTT
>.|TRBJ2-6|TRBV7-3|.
CASGQPARTPSGANVLIF
TGTGCCAGCGGCCAACCCGCACGGACCCCTTCTGGGGCCAACGTCCTGATTTTC
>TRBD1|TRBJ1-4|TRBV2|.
CARQGRNEKLFF
TGTGCCCGACAGGGGCGGAATGAAAAACTGTTTTTT
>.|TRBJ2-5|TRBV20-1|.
CSASPGSTQETQYF
TGCAGTGCTAGCCCAGGGAGCACTCAAGAGACCCAGTACTTC
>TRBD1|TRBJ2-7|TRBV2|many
CANAGTVSYEQYF
TGTGCCAACGCCGGGACAGTCTCCTACGAGCAGTACTTC
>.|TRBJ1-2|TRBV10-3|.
CAISEGQGGSSGYTF
TGTGCCATCAGTGAGGGGCAGGGCGGATCCTCTGGCTACACCTTC
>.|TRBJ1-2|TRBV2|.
CASSPPTQNYGYTF
TGTGCCAGCTCACCACCAACACAAAACTATGGCTACACCTTC
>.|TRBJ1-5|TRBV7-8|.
CASSFSAGEPQHF
TGTGCCAGCAGCTTTTCGGCGGGGGAGCCCCAGCATTTT
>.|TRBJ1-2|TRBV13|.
CASSFGTGRDYGYTF
TGTGCCAGCAGCTTCGGAACAGGCCGAGACTATGGCTACACCTTC
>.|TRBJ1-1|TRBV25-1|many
CASSDRVTEAFF
TGTGCCAGCAGTGACAGGGTTACTGAAGCTTTCTTT
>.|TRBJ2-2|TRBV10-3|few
CASSYSAAGELFF
TGTGCCAGCAGTTACTCAGCAGCCGGGGAGCTGTTTTTT
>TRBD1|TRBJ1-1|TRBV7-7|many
CASSVLQGTASEAFF
TGTGCCAGCAGCGTCCTACAGGGGACGGCGAGTGAAGCTTTCTTT
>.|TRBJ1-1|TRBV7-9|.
CAWIPGLTMNTEAFF
TGTGCCTGGATCCCGGGACTGACTATGAACACTGAAGCTTTCTTT
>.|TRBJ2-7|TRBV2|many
CASGESSYEQYF
TGTGCCAGCGGGGAGAGCTCCTACGAGCAGTACTTC